The 26 T cell receptor beta chains below were found in one sample sequenced in a study of monozygotic twins with inflammatory bowel disease. Reprocessing the 5' RACE reads, TCRdb reports a single entry for every CDR3 protein and omits DNA. Its table records roughly 330,000 distinct CDR3 sequences. The specimen sequenced was blood. The receptor set was obtained from a human donor with ulcerative colitis or Crohn's disease, or a healthy co-twin of an affected twin (not recorded which).

This chain links TRBV29-1 with TRBJ2-1; there is no DNA to check the TCRdb D call of TRBD2. Germline lookup yields CDR1 SQVTM and CDR2 ANQGSEA. The length of the CDR3 is 13 residues. The CDR3 protein is CSVGLATYNEQFF.

The gene calls are TRBV12-5 and TRBJ2-4; the TCRdb D gene call, TRBD1, has no DNA to confirm it. The CDR3 loop spans 13 amino acids. Germline V CDR1 and CDR2: LGHNT, FRNRAP. CDR3 residues: CASGNTPPNIQYF. Based on the CDR3 plus reference TRBV12-5 and TRBJ2-4, the full variable domain is DARVTQTPRHKVTEMGQEVTMRCQPILGHNTVFWYRQTMMQGLELLAYFRNRAPLDDSGMPKDRFSAEMPDATLATLKIQPSEPRDSAVYFCASGNTPPNIQYFGAGTRLSVL.

This chain joins TRBV3-1 and TRBJ2-4; TCRdb returns TRBD1, unconfirmable since there is no DNA. Germline assignment: CDR1 LGHDT and CDR2 YNNKEL (reference sequence). The CDR3 extends over 14 amino acids. CDR3 protein: CASSQRAGKNIQYF. Looking up the rest from reference TRBV3-1 and TRBJ2-4 gives the full variable domain: DTAVSQTPKYLVTQMGNDKSIKCEQNLGHDTMYWYKQDSKKFLKIMFSYNNKELIINETVPNRFSPKSPDKAHLNLHINSLELGDSAVYFCASSQRAGKNIQYFGAGTRLSVL.

The J gene is TRBJ2-5, the V gene TRBV14; TCRdb gives TRBD2 as the D gene, but with no DNA this cannot be confirmed. The length of the CDR3 is 16 residues. CDR1 SGHDN and CDR2 FVKESK come from the germline V gene. The CDR3 is CASSQGVRAHQETQYF.

The chain couples TRBV7-8 to TRBJ2-1. The CDR3 is made up of 11 amino acids. Germline CDR1 and CDR2: SGHVS and FQNEAQ. This CDR3 reads CASSLKLEQFF.

The chain links TRBV29-1 to TRBJ1-1; TCRdb designates TRBD1, a call that cannot be tested without DNA. This CDR3 region has 13 residues. Germline V gene lookup returns CDR1 SQVTM and CDR2 ANQGSEA. The CDR3 sequence is CSVATGQNTEAFF.

The V call is TRBV6-5, the J call TRBJ2-3; the D gene TCRdb calls, TRBD2, cannot be checked with no DNA. CDR1 is MNHEY, CDR2 SVGAGI, per germline. This CDR3 contains 19 residues. Here the CDR3 reads CASSYPRTSGAGSTDTQYF.

The chain couples TRBV4-1 to TRBJ1-1. The CDR3 is 15 residues long. Germline CDR1 is MGHRA and CDR2 is YSYEKL. CDR3 sequence reads: CASSQGETSSTEAFF.

The chain has TRBV29-1 and TRBJ2-7; TCRdb outputs TRBD2, but without DNA this stays unchecked. Germline-derived CDR1 and CDR2 are SQVTM and ANQGSEA. This CDR3 comprises 14 residues. Here the CDR3 reads CSVEASGSPYEQYF.

The chain is built from TRBV4-1 and TRBJ2-7; the D call from TCRdb, TRBD1, cannot be confirmed without DNA. The CDR3 spans 15 residues. The V gene's germline CDR1 is MGHRA and CDR2 YSYEKL. CDR3 sequence: CASSQESGEVSEQYF.

The V and J genes are TRBV3-1 and TRBJ2-5; the TCRdb D gene call, TRBD2, has no DNA to confirm it. The germline gives CDR1 LGHDT, CDR2 YNNKEL (reference sequence). The CDR3 runs 14 residues. This CDR3 is CASSFSGAGATQYF.

The chain's CDR3 is CSAGLEGEQFF. The chain uses TRBV20-1 and TRBJ2-1; lacking DNA, the TRBD2 call made by TCRdb goes unchecked. Germline V gives CDR1 DFQATT, CDR2 SNEGSKA (reference sequence). This CDR3 has 11 amino acids.

The chain employs TRBV7-8 and TRBJ2-1; TCRdb reports TRBD1, a call that lacks DNA to check it against. CDR1 is SGHVS and CDR2 is FQNEAQ in the germline V gene. The CDR3 consists of 15 residues. CDR3 region: CASSLEGAYYNEQFF.

V gene TRBV4-3 combines with J gene TRBJ2-3; TCRdb selects TRBD1, and the lack of DNA leaves this call unchecked. Germline V gene lookup returns CDR1 LGHNA and CDR2 YSLEER. The CDR3 runs 15 residues. The CDR3 spells CASSQDAGLTDTQYF.

The chain uses TRBV4-3 and TRBJ2-6. The CDR3 runs to 18 residues. Germline CDR1 is LGHNA and CDR2 is YSLEER. CDR3 loop: CASSQDGTRLAGANVLTF.

The chain recombines TRBV7-2 with TRBJ2-1; TCRdb's D call of TRBD2 is untestable without DNA. The CDR3 contains 15 residues. The germline CDR1 and CDR2 sequences are SGHTA and FQGNSA. The CDR3 region is CASSLARGRANEQFF. The full variable domain, with the rest looked up from reference TRBV7-2 and TRBJ2-1, is GAGVSQSPSNKVTEKGKDVELRCDPISGHTALYWYRQSLGQGLEFLIYFQGNSAPDKSGLPSDRFSAERTGGSVSTLTIQRTQQEDSAVYLCASSLARGRANEQFFGPGTRLTVL.

J is TRBJ2-3 and V is TRBV29-1; no DNA is available, so the TRBD1 call from TCRdb remains unchecked. There are 12 residues in the CDR3. Germline CDR1 is SQVTM and CDR2 is ANQGSEA. This CDR3 is CSVSSDGRAQYF.

This chain uses TRBV20-1 with TRBJ2-4; TCRdb picks TRBD2, but there is no DNA to check that call. CDR1 DFQATT and CDR2 SNEGSKA come from the germline V gene (reference sequence). There are 15 residues in the CDR3. CDR3 residues: CSAFSGVAAKNIQYF.

V is TRBV7-9 and J is TRBJ1-6; no DNA is available, so the TRBD1 call from TCRdb remains unchecked. The CDR3 runs to 15 residues. CDR1 and CDR2 (germline): SEHNR, FQNEAQ (reference sequence). CDR3 sequence reads: CASTLGQGAGSPLHF.

The V and J genes are TRBV7-9 and TRBJ1-1. The germline V gene has CDR1 SEHNR and CDR2 FQNEAQ (reference sequence). The CDR3 is made up of 14 amino acids. The CDR3 region is CASSLSPGNTEAFF.

The chain is built from TRBV5-1 and TRBJ2-1. Germline V gene data show CDR1 as SGHRS and CDR2 as YFSETQ. CDR3 length equals 15 residues. CDR3 protein: CASSLAPNRDNEQFF.

This chain links TRBV20-1 with TRBJ1-5; there is no DNA to check the TCRdb D call of TRBD1. CDR1 and CDR2 from the germline V gene are DFQATT and SNEGSKA (reference sequence). The length of the CDR3 is 13 residues. This CDR3 is CSAGGEGNQPQHF.

The chain couples TRBV7-2 to TRBJ1-2. The CDR3 covers 15 residues. The germline gives CDR1 SGHTA, CDR2 FQGNSA. CDR3: CASSFRVHPDYGYTF.

This chain links TRBV6-5 with TRBJ2-2; TCRdb's D call of TRBD2 is untestable without DNA. This CDR3 contains 19 residues. Germline V lookup: CDR1 MNHEY, CDR2 SVGAGI. This chain's CDR3 is CASSYSEGWLRETTGELFF.

V is TRBV27 and J is TRBJ2-6. In germline, CDR1 is MNHEY, CDR2 SMNVEV (reference sequence). This CDR3 is built from 15 residues. CDR3 amino acids: CASSFKASGANVLTF.

V is TRBV7-6 and J is TRBJ2-6; with no DNA, the TCRdb D assignment of TRBD1 cannot be verified. The CDR3 is 18 amino acids. Germline V gene lookup returns CDR1 SGHVS and CDR2 FNYEAQ. This CDR3 reads CASSSPGGPFSGANVLTF.